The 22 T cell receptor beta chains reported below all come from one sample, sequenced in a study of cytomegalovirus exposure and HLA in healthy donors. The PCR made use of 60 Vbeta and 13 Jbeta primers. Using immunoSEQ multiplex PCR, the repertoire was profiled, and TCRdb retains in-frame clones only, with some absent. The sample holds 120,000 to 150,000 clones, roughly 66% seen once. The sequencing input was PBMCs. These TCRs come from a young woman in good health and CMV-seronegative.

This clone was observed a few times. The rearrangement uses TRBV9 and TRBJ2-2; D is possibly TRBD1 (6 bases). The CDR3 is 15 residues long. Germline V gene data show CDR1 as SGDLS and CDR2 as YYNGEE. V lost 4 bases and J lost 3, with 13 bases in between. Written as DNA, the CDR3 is TGTGCCAGCAGCCTCCGGCAGGGGTACACCGGGGAGCTGTTTTTT. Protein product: CASSLRQGYTGELFF.

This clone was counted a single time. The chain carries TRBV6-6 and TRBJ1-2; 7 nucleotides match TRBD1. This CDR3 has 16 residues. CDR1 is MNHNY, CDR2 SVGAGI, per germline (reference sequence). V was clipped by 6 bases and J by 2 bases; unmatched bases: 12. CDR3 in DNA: TGTGCCAGCAGCACTCCCCGGACAGGAAGGAACTATGGCTACACCTTC. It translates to CASSTPRTGRNYGYTF.

CDR3 in amino acids: CASSLVRGSAYEQYF. The DNA of the CDR3 is TGTGCCAGCAGCTTAGTTCGGGGGTCGGCCTACGAGCAGTACTTC. This chain connects TRBV11-2 to TRBJ2-7, with D possibly TRBD2 on 6 matching bases. The length of the CDR3 is 15 residues. Trimming removed 1 base from V and 2 bases from J, with 12 bases in between. Per germline, CDR1 SGHAT and CDR2 FQNNGV.

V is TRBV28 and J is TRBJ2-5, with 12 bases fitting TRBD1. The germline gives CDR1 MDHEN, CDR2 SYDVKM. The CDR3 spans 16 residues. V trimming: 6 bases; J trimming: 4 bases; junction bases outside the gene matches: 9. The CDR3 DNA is TGTGCCAGCAGGCCTCCGGGACAGGGGGCTCGAGAGACCCAGTACTTC. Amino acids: CASRPPGQGARETQYF.

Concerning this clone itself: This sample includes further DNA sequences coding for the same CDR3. CDR3 sequence: CAREEDRKAFF. The CDR3 DNA reads TGTGCCAGGGAGGAGGACAGGAAAGCTTTCTTT. The V and J genes are TRBV2 and TRBJ1-1; 7 nucleotides match TRBD1. CDR1 SNHLY and CDR2 FYNNEI come from the germline V gene. V lost 9 bases and J lost 9; bases outside the gene matches: 7. The CDR3 totals 11 residues.

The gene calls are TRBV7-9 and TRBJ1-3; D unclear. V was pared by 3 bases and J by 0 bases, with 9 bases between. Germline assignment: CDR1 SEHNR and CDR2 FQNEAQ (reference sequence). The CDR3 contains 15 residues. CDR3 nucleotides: TGTGCCAGCAGCTTGGCCGTACCCTCTGGAAACACCATATATTTT. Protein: CASSLAVPSGNTIYF.

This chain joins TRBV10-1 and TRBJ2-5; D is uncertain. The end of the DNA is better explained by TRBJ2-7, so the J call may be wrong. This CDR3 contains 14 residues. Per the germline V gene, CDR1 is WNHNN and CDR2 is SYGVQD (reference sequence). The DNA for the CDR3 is TGCGCCAGCACCTCCTGGGCCAGAGACTACGAGCAGTACTTC. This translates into CASTSWARDYEQYF.

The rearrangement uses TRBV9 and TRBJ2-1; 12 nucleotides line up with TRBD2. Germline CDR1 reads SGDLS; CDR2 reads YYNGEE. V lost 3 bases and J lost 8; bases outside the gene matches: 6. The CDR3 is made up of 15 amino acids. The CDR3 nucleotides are TGTGCCAGCAGCGCCACTAGCGGGGGGCCTCATGAGCAGTTCTTC. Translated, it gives CASSATSGGPHEQFF.

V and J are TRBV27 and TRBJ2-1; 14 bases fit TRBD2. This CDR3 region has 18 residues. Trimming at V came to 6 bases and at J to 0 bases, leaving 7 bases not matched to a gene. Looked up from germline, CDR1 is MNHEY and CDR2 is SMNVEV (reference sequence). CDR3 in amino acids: CASRGLAGVRGSYNEQFF. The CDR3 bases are TGTGCCAGCAGGGGACTAGCGGGGGTCAGGGGCTCCTACAATGAGCAGTTCTTC.

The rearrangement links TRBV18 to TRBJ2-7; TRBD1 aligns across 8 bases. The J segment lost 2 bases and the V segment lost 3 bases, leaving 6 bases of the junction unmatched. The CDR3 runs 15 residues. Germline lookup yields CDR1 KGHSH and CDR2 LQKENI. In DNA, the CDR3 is TGTGCCAGCTCACCCTACGACAGGGGAACCTACGAGCAGTACTTC. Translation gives CASSPYDRGTYEQYF.

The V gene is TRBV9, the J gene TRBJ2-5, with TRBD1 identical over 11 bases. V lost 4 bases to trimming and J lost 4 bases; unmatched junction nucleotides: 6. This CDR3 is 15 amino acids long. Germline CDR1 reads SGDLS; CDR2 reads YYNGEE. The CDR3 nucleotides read TGTGCCAGCAGCCCCCGGGACAGGGGGGCAGAGACCCAGTACTTC. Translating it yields CASSPRDRGAETQYF. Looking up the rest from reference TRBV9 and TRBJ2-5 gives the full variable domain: DSGVTQTPKHLITATGQRVTLRCSPRSGDLSVYWYQQSLDQGLQFLIQYYNGEERAKGNILERFSAQQFPDLHSELNLSSLELGDSALYFCASSPRDRGAETQYFGPGTRLLVL.

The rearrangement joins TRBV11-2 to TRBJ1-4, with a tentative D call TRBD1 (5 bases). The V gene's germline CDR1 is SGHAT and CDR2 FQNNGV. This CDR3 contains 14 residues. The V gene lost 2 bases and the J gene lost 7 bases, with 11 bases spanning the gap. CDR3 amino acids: CASSLQQEGEKLFF. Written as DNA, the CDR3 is TGTGCCAGCAGCTTACAACAGGAGGGTGAAAAACTGTTTTTT.

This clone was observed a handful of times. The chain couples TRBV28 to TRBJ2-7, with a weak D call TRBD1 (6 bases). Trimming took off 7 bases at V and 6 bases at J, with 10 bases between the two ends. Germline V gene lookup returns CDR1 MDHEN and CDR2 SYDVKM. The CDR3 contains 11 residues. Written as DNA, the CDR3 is TGTGCCAGCACAGGGGCGGGCGAGCAGTACGTC. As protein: CASTGAGEQYV.

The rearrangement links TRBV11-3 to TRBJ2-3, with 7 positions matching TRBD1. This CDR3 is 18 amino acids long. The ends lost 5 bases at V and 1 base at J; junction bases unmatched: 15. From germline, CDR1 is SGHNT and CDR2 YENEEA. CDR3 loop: CASSKRPRTGRRTDTQYF. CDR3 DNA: TGTGCCAGCAGCAAACGCCCCCGGACAGGTAGACGCACAGATACGCAGTATTTT.

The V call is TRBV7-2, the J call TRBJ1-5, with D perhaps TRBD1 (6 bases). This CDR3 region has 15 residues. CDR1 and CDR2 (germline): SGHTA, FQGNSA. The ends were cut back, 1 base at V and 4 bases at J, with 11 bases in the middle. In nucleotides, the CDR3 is TGTGCCAGCAGCTTAGAAGGGACAAATAATCAGCCCCAGCATTTT. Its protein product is CASSLEGTNNQPQHF. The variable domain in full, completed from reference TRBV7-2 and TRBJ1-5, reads GAGVSQSPSNKVTEKGKDVELRCDPISGHTALYWYRQSLGQGLEFLIYFQGNSAPDKSGLPSDRFSAERTGGSVSTLTIQRTQQEDSAVYLCASSLEGTNNQPQHFGDGTRLSIL.

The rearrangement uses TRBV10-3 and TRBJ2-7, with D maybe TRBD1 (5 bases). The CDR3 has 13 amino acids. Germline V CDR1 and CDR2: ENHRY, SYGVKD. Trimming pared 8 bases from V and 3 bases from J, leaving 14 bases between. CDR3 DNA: TGTGCCATCGCACCGGACACAAACTACGAGCAGTACTTC. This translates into CAIAPDTNYEQYF.

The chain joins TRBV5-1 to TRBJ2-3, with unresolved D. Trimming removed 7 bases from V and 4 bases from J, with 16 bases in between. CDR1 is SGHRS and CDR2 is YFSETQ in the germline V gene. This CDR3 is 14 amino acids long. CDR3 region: CASEATGISDTQYF. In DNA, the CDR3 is TGCGCCAGCGAGGCCACCGGTATTTCAGATACGCAGTATTTT.

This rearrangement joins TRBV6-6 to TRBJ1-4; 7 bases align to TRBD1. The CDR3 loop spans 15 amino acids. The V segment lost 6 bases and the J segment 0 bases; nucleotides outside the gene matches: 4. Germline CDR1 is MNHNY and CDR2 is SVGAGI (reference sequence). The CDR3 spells CASRTGQATNEKLFF. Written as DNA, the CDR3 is TGTGCCAGCAGAACCGGACAGGCAACTAATGAAAAACTGTTTTTT.

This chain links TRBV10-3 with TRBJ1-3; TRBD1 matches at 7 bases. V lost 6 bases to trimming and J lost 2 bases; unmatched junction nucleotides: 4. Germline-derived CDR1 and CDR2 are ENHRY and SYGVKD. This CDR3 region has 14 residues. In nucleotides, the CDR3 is TGTGCCATCAGGGCCACAGGGGCTGGAAACACCATATATTTT. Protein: CAIRATGAGNTIYF.

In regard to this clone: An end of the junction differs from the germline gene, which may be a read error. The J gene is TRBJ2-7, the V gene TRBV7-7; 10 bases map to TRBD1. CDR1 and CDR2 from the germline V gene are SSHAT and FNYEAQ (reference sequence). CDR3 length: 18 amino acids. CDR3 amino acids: CASSPIIPTGTGAYEQYF. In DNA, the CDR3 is TGTGCTAGCAGCCCGATCATTCCTACCGGGACAGGGGCCTACGAGCAGTACTTC.

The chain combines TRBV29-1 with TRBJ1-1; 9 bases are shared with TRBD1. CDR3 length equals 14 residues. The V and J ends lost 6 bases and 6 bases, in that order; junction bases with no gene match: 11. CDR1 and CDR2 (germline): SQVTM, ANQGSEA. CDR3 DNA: TGCAGCGTCGGACAGGGGTGGAGGGGGGCTGAAGCTTTCTTT. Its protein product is CSVGQGWRGAEAFF.

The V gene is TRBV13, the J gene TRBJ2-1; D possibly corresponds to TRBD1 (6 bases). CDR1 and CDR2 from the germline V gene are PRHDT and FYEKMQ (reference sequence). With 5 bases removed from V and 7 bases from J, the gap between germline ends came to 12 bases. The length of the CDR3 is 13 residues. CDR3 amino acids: CASSLFRGNEQFF. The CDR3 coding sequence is TGTGCCAGCAGCCTATTCAGGGGAAATGAGCAGTTCTTC. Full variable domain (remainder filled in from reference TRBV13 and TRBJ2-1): AAGVIQSPRHLIKEKRETATLKCYPIPRHDTVYWYQQGPGQDPQFLISFYEKMQSDKGSIPDRFSAQQFSDYHSELNMSSLELGDSALYFCASSLFRGNEQFFGPGTRLTVL.